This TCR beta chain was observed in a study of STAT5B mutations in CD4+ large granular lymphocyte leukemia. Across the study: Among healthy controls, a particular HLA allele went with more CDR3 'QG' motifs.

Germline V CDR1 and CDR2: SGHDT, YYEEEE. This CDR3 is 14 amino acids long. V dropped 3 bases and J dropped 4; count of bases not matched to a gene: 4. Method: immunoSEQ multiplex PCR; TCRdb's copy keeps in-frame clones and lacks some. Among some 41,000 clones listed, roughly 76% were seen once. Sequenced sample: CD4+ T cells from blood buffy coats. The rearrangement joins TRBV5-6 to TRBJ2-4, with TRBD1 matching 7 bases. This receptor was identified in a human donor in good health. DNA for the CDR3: TGTGCCAGCAGCTCCGGACAGGTTAAAAACATTCAGTACTTC. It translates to CASSSGQVKNIQYF.